The clone carrying this T cell receptor (beta chain) was seen a handful of times. The use of a sample-barcoded 5' primer and a J-beta primer mix characterized a second PCR of roughly 6 to 11 cycles. In TCRdb, the 5' RACE reads were re-called with MiXCR into one record per CDR3 protein. The table includes about 750,000 distinct CDR3 sequences, 50% to 65% detected once. The sample belongs to a study of blood T cells in healthy people across ages. Germline V gene lookup returns CDR1 MNHNY and CDR2 SVGAGI (reference sequence). This CDR3 contains 13 residues. V was pared by 3 bases and J by 2 bases, with 5 bases between. Each sample yielded at least 6 micrograms of PBMC total RNA.

The source of this sequence is an elderly man in good health. The genes are TRBV6-6 and TRBJ1-5, with unresolved D. Sequencing was carried out using blood. CDR3 DNA: TGTGCCAGCAGTTATGGGGGCAATCAGCCCCAGCATTTT. Residues: CASSYGGNQPQHF.